This T cell receptor (beta chain) emerged from a study of MAIT cells during Salmonella Paratyphi A infection (TCRdb year 2017). Regarding the study in general: A single dose of 1-5x10^3 CFU of S. Paratyphi A strain NVGH308 was ingested by adult volunteers aged 18 to 60. Diagnosed volunteers received ciprofloxacin 500 mg twice daily for 14 days starting at diagnosis.

Based on its abundance in the sample, this clonotype is large (0.1 to 1%). This clone's antigen is unknown. No base qualities exist here, and no much larger clone lies one base off it. Broader findings and caveats from the paper: Space occupied by over-represented MAIT clonotypes fell significantly from baseline to mid-infection (around 0.17 to 0.091), with no significant post-infection difference. The availability of volunteer samples limited the sample sizes, but these sizes were considered adequate to detect differences between groups. More expansion or contraction among the top five MAIT clonotypes was shown in diagnosed volunteers than in healthy controls (roughly 0.53 versus 0.13), suggesting infection-driven repertoire reshaping. MAIT TRBV usage was oligoclonal, favouring TRBV20 and TRBV6, and appeared unchanged by infection.

Library prep was done by 5' RACE. Two rounds of PCR with Phusion High-Fidelity polymerase amplified TCRbeta, with sample-specific barcodes added in the primers. Template-switch cDNA synthesis with SMARTScribe reverse transcriptase and a TRBC-specific primer was used to generate TCRbeta libraries. The barcoded samples were pooled and then prepared using the NEBNext Ultra DNA Library Prep Kit for Illumina. The libraries were sequenced on an Illumina MiSeq using the MiSeq reagent kit v2, 300 cycles. In the source study's methods: Jemultiplexer demultiplexed the reads by barcode, and MiTCR with default parameters aligned the reads. Non-functional sequences were filtered out with VDJtools, and clonotypes were defined by amino acid sequence, with frequencies based on assigned sequence reads. In the clonal space homeostasis analysis, clonotypes were binned by frequency as over-represented (0.05-1), large, medium and small. TCRdb redid the processing of the public reads, applying fastp at Q25 and MiXCR, and retained in-frame beta chains. Here each entry gathers all rows of one CDR3 protein and keeps the most common genes and DNA. TCRdb, not the original authors, processed these V and J calls. For this sample the table gives about 710 distinct CDR3 sequences, of which 17% were detected only once. The ten most abundant clones make up around 40% of the sample.

Sample time point, as interpreted from the label and publication: after infection, following antibiotic treatment. MAIT cells were defined as Valpha7.2+ CD161+ T cells and identified and sorted by flow cytometry. In roughly six volunteers who developed enteric fever after controlled oral challenge with live Salmonella Paratyphi A, circulating MAIT cell TCRbeta repertoires were profiled over time. MAIT cell samples were contributed by each diagnosed volunteer at pre-infection, mid-infection and post-infection timepoints. Enteric fever was diagnosed as Paratyphi A bacteremia and/or persistent fever above 38 °C lasting more than 12 hours. Diagnosis of infection in challenged volunteers occurred between day 4 and day 7 after challenge. Between roughly 5,000 and 11,000 MAIT cells per sample were sorted directly into RNAqueous-Micro lysis buffer for RNA extraction. Lymphoprep gradient centrifugation was used to isolate peripheral blood mononuclear cells from blood samples and leukocyte cones. Cell sorting used a BD FACSAria Fusion or BD FACSAria III sorter.

The germline V gene sets CDR1 to MNHEY and CDR2 to SVGAGI. The CDR3 covers 16 residues, taking in both the cysteine and the phenylalanine. Only the CDR3 portion is preserved as DNA: 48 bases, with reading frame beginning at the first base. Relative to germline, V is missing 0 bases and J is missing 4 bases, with 7 bases of the junction outside any gene match. The receptor was isolated from a person aged 18 to 69 who was deliberately infected with Salmonella Paratyphi A in a paratyphoid fever challenge study. The V gene is TRBV6-5 and the J gene is TRBJ2-5; TRBD2 matches 8 bases in the middle. Sequencing was performed on MAIT cells from blood, taken at the last sampling point of the challenge study. The CDR3 corresponds to CASSYSEGSGGETQYF. At the DNA level, the sequence is TGTGCCAGCAGTTACTCGGAGGGAAGCGGGGGAGAGACCCAGTACTTC.